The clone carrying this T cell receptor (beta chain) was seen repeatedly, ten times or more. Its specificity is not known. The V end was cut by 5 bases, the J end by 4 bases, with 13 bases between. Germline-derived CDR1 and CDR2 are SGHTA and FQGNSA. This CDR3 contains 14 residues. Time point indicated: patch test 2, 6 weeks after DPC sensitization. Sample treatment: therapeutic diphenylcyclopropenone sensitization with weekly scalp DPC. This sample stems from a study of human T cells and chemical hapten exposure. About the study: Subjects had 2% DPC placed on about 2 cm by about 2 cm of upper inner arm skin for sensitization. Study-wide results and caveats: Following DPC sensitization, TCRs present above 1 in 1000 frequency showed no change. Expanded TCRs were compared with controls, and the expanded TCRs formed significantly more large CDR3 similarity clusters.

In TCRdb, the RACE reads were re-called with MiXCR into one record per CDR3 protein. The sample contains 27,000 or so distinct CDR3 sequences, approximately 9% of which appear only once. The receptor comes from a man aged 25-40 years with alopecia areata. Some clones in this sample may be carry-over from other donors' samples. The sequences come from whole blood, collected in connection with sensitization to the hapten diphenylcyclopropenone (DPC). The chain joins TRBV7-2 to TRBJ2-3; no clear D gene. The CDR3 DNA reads TGTGCCAGCAGCCGGAGTGCTGGCTCAGATACGCAGTATTTT. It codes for CASSRSAGSDTQYF. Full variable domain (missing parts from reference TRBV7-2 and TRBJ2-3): GAGVSQSPSNKVTEKGKDVELRCDPISGHTALYWYRQSLGQGLEFLIYFQGNSAPDKSGLPSDRFSAERTGGSVSTLTIQRTQQEDSAVYLCASSRSAGSDTQYFGPGTRLTVL.